This entry lists 11 T cell receptor beta chains sequenced from one sample in a study of T cell responses to AZD1222 COVID-19 vaccine. Clones were read by immunoSEQ multiplex PCR, and TCRdb kept only the in-frame ones, dropping some. The data contain 200,000 or so clones, roughly 92% of them singletons. The specimen was peripheral blood, collected 28 days after the second AZD1222 dose. These receptors were obtained from an adult who received the AZD1222 COVID-19 vaccine.

The chain joins TRBV2 to TRBJ2-7; the match to TRBD2 covers 13 bases. The germline V gene has CDR1 SNHLY and CDR2 FYNNEI. This CDR3 has 19 residues. The J segment lost 0 bases and the V segment lost 2 bases, leaving 10 bases of the junction unmatched. CDR3 protein: CASSEREGLAGPISYEQYF. In nucleotides, the CDR3 is TGTGCCAGCAGTGAAAGGGAGGGACTAGCGGGGCCGATCTCCTACGAGCAGTACTTC.

This clone appeared once. This same CDR3 is encoded by further DNA sequences in the sample. The chain is built from TRBV12-3 or TRBV12-4 and TRBJ1-2; unclear D gene. The CDR3 has 12 residues. Trimming left V 6 bases short and J 4 bases short, with 9 bases between. CDR3 region: CASSLGAYGYTF. As DNA, the CDR3 is TGTGCCAGCAGCCTCGGAGCCTATGGCTACACCTTC.

The J gene is TRBJ1-2, the V gene TRBV30; TRBD1 agrees at 8 bases. Looked up from germline, CDR1 is GTSNPN and CDR2 is SVGIG (reference sequence). V trimming: 3 bases; J trimming: 0 bases; junction bases outside the gene matches: 3. This CDR3 has 14 amino acids. CDR3 nucleotides: TGTGCCTGGAGCTGGACAGGGACTAACTATGGCTACACCTTC. Translating gives CAWSWTGTNYGYTF.

This clone was found once. This chain uses TRBV11-2 with TRBJ2-1; D possibly corresponds to TRBD1 (6 bases). V was cut by 1 base and J by 8 bases, with 15 bases left in between. Germline values: CDR1 SGHAT, CDR2 FQNNGV. This CDR3 region has 15 residues. The CDR3 loop is CASSLGPSAGDEQFF. The CDR3 region has the DNA TGTGCCAGCAGCTTAGGTCCCTCTGCAGGGGATGAGCAGTTCTTC.

J is TRBJ2-3 and V is TRBV19; D remains ambiguous. The V gene's germline CDR1 is LNHDA and CDR2 SQIVND (reference sequence). Trimming left V 8 bases short and J 5 bases short, with 14 bases between. The CDR3 loop spans 13 amino acids. CDR3 in DNA: TGTGCCAGTTCTCGGGCGTCGTTAGATACGCAGTATTTT. This gives the protein CASSRASLDTQYF.

This clone was observed once. The same CDR3 also results from other DNA sequences found in this sample. This sequence joins TRBV6-5 and TRBJ2-1; the match to TRBD2 covers 8 bases. The CDR3 is made up of 15 amino acids. Losses at the gene ends were 2 bases for V and 3 bases for J; bases not matched to a gene: 3. Germline CDR1 is MNHEY and CDR2 is SVGAGI. This CDR3 is CASSYSGGSYNEQFF. The CDR3 DNA reads TGTGCCAGCAGTTACAGCGGGGGAAGCTACAATGAGCAGTTCTTC.

The chain couples TRBV11-2 to TRBJ1-6, with D possibly matching TRBD1 (5 bases). CDR3 length: 14 residues. V shed 0 bases and J shed 10 bases, with 10 bases lying between them. Germline lookup yields CDR1 SGHAT and CDR2 FQNNGV. CDR3 sequence (DNA): TGTGCCAGCAGCTTAGAGGGGGGGTTATCACCCCTCCACTTT. This encodes CASSLEGGLSPLHF.

This clone occurred once. DNA of the CDR3: TGTGCCAGCTCACCGAGTCTGAGGGGCGTGGGTGGCTACACCTTC. This sequence encodes CASSPSLRGVGGYTF. This chain joins TRBV18 and TRBJ1-2; possible D gene TRBD1, 5 bases. Per germline, CDR1 KGHSH and CDR2 LQKENI. This CDR3 has 15 amino acids. V shed 3 bases and J shed 7 bases, with 18 bases lying between them.

The chain joins TRBV6-5 to TRBJ1-1, with 7 bases matching TRBD1. The CDR3 covers 12 residues. J was trimmed by 6 bases and V by 6 bases; bases with no gene match: 4. CDR1 MNHEY and CDR2 SVGAGI come from the germline V gene. The CDR3 sequence: CASSQTGSEAFF. CDR3 nucleotides: TGTGCCAGCAGCCAGACAGGGTCTGAAGCTTTCTTT.

The chain uses TRBV3-1 (or the pseudogene TRBV3-2) and TRBJ1-1; TRBD1 is a possible D gene (5 bases). V was shortened by 4 bases and J by 1 base, with 19 bases between the two germline ends. The CDR3 consists of 17 residues. The germline gives CDR1 LGHDT, CDR2 YNNKEL (reference sequence). The CDR3 coding sequence is TGTGCCAGCAGCCTGATTAGGGCAGGGAAGTCGAACACTGAAGCTTTCTTT. Translating it yields CASSLIRAGKSNTEAFF.

The V call is TRBV9, the J call TRBJ1-2, with 7 positions matching TRBD1. Trimming cost V 3 bases and J 4 bases; bases outside gene matches: 12. Germline CDR1 reads SGDLS; CDR2 reads YYNGEE. CDR3 size: 16 residues. The DNA of the CDR3 is TGTGCCAGCAGCGACCGTCCCGGGACAGCGCCCTATGGCTACACCTTC. Amino acid sequence: CASSDRPGTAPYGYTF. Complete variable domain (other parts from reference TRBV9 and TRBJ1-2): DSGVTQTPKHLITATGQRVTLRCSPRSGDLSVYWYQQSLDQGLQFLIQYYNGEERAKGNILERFSAQQFPDLHSELNLSSLELGDSALYFCASSDRPGTAPYGYTFGSGTRLTVV.